This T cell receptor beta chain was obtained from a study of blood T cell repertoires in COVID-19. Across the study: There were acute and convalescent COVID-19 samples, and they came from the United States, Italy and Spain. PBMCs, B-cell-depleted T cells, or T cells provided the cDNA or gDNA that made up the material.

The CDR3 is 15 residues long. Looked up from germline, CDR1 is MNHEY and CDR2 is SMNVEV (reference sequence). Deletions cut 6 bases from V and 3 bases from J, with 18 bases between. Methods used by the authors: Estimation of nucleated cell counts was performed using reference gene primer amplification. The table came from immunoSEQ multiplex PCR; TCRdb's copy has only in-frame clones and leaves some out. The DNA was the basis for D and trimming; V, J and clone size are from that table. The repertoire consists of 110,000 to 150,000 clones, with 85% to 90% occurring once and the leading ten covering over 5%.

Sequencing was done on a sample of peripheral blood. The chain links TRBV27 to TRBJ2-7, with TRBD2 as a possible D gene (6 bases). The sequence was collected from a human donor in a cohort sampled during active COVID-19. CDR3 coding DNA: TGTGCCAGCAGACCCGATACTAGCTATCACTACGAGCAGTACTTC. The encoded protein is CASRPDTSYHYEQYF.